Listed below are T cell receptor beta chains from one sample, sequenced in a study of spatial heterogeneity in lung cancer. TCRdb used MiXCR to reprocess the 5' RACE reads, holding one entry per CDR3 protein. The sample shows about 10,000 distinct CDR3 sequences, roughly 5% of them seen only once. The sequencing used PBMCs, collected at surgery. These TCRs come from a male donor with early-stage non-small cell lung cancer. CDR3s include the opening cysteine and the closing phenylalanine or tryptophan. Fields, in order: D gene, J gene, CDR3 length, V gene, clone size, CDR3 protein, CDR3 DNA. D genes are given only for firm matches. Clone size is shown for a subset of rows, as once, few, many or a class of expanded clone.

NA TRBJ2-5 13 TRBV5-1 many CASSSASQETQYF TGCGCCAGCAGCTCGGCGTCCCAAGAGACCCAGTACTTC
TRBD2 TRBJ2-3 12 TRBV29-1 medium-sized CSVRTSSDTQYF TGCAGCGTGCGGACTAGTTCAGATACGCAGTATTTT
NA TRBJ1-4 16 TRBV7-2 medium-sized CASSSGGGGRSEKLFF TGTGCCAGCAGTTCCGGCGGCGGGGGGCGGAGTGAAAAACTGTTTTTT
TRBD2 TRBJ2-1 16 TRBV9 many CASSVTSGSSYNEQFF TGTGCCAGCAGCGTGACTAGCGGGAGCTCCTACAATGAGCAGTTCTTC
NA TRBJ1-1 12 TRBV29-1 many CSAVDPGTEAFF TGCAGCGCCGTGGACCCAGGGACTGAAGCTTTCTTT
NA TRBJ1-2 14 TRBV6-1 many CASEEGRRPDGYTF TGTGCCAGCGAGGAGGGAAGGCGTCCGGATGGCTACACCTTC
NA TRBJ2-1 14 TRBV3-1 many CASSQDSLEYEQFF TGTGCCAGCAGCCAGGACAGTCTGGAGTATGAGCAGTTCTTC
NA TRBJ2-1 13 TRBV7-2 many CASSPAVHNEQFF TGTGCCAGCAGCCCGGCCGTTCACAATGAGCAGTTCTTC
TRBD2 TRBJ2-5 15 TRBV5-1 NA CASSLTGGPQETQYF TGCGCCAGCAGCTTAACGGGAGGCCCCCAAGAGACCCAGTACTTC
NA TRBJ1-1 13 TRBV29-1 few CSVEIQPNTEAFF TGCAGCGTTGAAATACAGCCGAACACTGAAGCTTTCTTT
TRBD1 TRBJ2-1 13 TRBV7-9 medium-sized CASDRGPYNEQFF TGTGCCAGCGACAGGGGCCCCTACAATGAGCAGTTCTTC
TRBD2 TRBJ2-1 15 TRBV12-3/TRBV12-4 NA CASSSGGASYNEQFF TGTGCCAGCAGCTCCGGGGGGGCTTCCTACAATGAGCAGTTCTTC
NA TRBJ1-6 17 TRBV28 many CASSFKFSGDPGSPLHF TGTGCCAGCAGTTTTAAATTTTCGGGGGACCCGGGTTCACCCCTCCACTTT
TRBD2 TRBJ2-3 15 TRBV28 few CASTFGGGRTDTQYF TGTGCCAGCACATTTGGGGGGGGTCGCACAGATACGCAGTATTTT
NA TRBJ2-3 14 TRBV20-1 NA CSAYGTANVDTQYF TGCAGTGCCTACGGGACTGCGAATGTAGATACGCAGTATTTT
NA TRBJ1-1 14 TRBV5-4 medium-sized CASSSDWGAAEAFF TGTGCCAGCAGCTCAGACTGGGGGGCAGCTGAAGCTTTCTTT
NA TRBJ2-3 13 TRBV7-2 few CASSLSGSDTQYF TGTGCCAGCAGCTTAAGCGGATCAGATACGCAGTATTTT
NA TRBJ2-4 15 TRBV4-3 medium-sized CASSQVALAKNIQYF TGCGCCAGCAGCCAAGTGGCCCTAGCCAAAAACATTCAGTACTTC
NA TRBJ2-7 12 TRBV9 many CASSATDYEQYF TGTGCCAGCAGCGCTACTGACTACGAGCAGTACTTC
NA TRBJ2-1 11 TRBV5-1 many CASSLDTEQFF TGCGCCAGCAGCTTGGATACTGAGCAGTTCTTC
NA TRBJ2-2 17 TRBV7-9 few CASSLVVVQLRHGELFF TGTGCCAGCAGCTTAGTGGTGGTGCAACTTCGGCACGGGGAGCTGTTTTTT
NA TRBJ1-2 15 TRBV6-2/TRBV6-3 many CASSSNGPKIYGYTF TGTGCCAGCAGTTCCAACGGGCCGAAGATTTATGGCTACACCTTC
TRBD2 TRBJ2-5 15 TRBV20-1 many CSARTSGGVDETQYF TGCAGTGCTCGGACTAGCGGGGGGGTGGATGAGACCCAGTACTTC
NA TRBJ2-1 15 TRBV11-3 many CASSLEGTAVDEQFF TGTGCCAGCAGCTTAGAGGGGACTGCGGTGGATGAGCAGTTCTTC
NA TRBJ2-3 16 TRBV5-4 many CASSLAGASFTDTQYF TGTGCCAGCAGCTTGGCCGGGGCAAGCTTCACAGATACGCAGTATTTT
TRBD2 TRBJ2-3 16 TRBV9 medium-sized CASSERTSGTTDTQYF TGTGCCAGCAGCGAAAGGACTAGCGGTACCACAGATACGCAGTATTTT
NA TRBJ1-5 15 TRBV4-3 NA CASSQVGLLHGPQHF TGCGCCAGCAGCCAAGTTGGGCTGTTGCATGGTCCCCAGCATTTT
NA TRBJ1-1 12 TRBV2 few CASRQGRAEAFF TGTGCCAGCAGGCAGGGTAGGGCTGAAGCTTTCTTT
NA TRBJ2-7 14 TRBV3-1 many CASSQEGVRYEQYF TGTGCCAGCAGCCAGGAGGGGGTCCGCTACGAGCAGTACTTC
NA TRBJ2-7 14 TRBV4-3 many CASSQELQGDEQYF TGCGCCAGCAGCCAAGAGTTACAGGGAGACGAGCAGTACTTC
NA TRBJ1-1 13 TRBV18 many CASSAWGMAEAFF TGTGCCAGCTCAGCATGGGGGATGGCTGAAGCTTTCTTT
TRBD2 TRBJ2-1 15 TRBV7-3 medium-sized CASSFAGGSYNEQFF TGTGCCAGCAGCTTCGCTGGCGGGAGCTACAATGAGCAGTTCTTC
NA TRBJ1-1 12 TRBV27 many CASMRGSTEAFF TGTGCCAGCATGAGGGGGAGCACTGAAGCTTTCTTT
NA TRBJ2-1 19 TRBV4-1 once CASSHGPLLAPRSYNEQFF TGCGCCAGCAGCCATGGCCCCCTCCTAGCGCCCCGGAGCTACAATGAGCAGTTCTTC
NA TRBJ2-4 17 TRBV10-3 NA CAISESKGLPGQNIQYF TGTGCCATCAGTGAGTCGAAGGGACTCCCAGGCCAAAACATTCAGTACTTC
NA TRBJ2-7 15 TRBV29-1 NA CSVTWRGQAPYEQYF TGCAGCGTCACCTGGCGGGGGCAGGCCCCCTACGAGCAGTACTTC
NA TRBJ2-3 15 TRBV7-3 many CASSLARGRTDTQYF TGTGCCAGCAGCTTGGCGAGAGGACGCACAGATACGCAGTATTTT
NA TRBJ2-5 14 TRBV28 many CASKNGMYQETQYF TGTGCCAGCAAGAACGGGATGTACCAAGAGACCCAGTACTTC
NA TRBJ2-5 14 TRBV28 many CASSLTETEETQYF TGTGCCAGCAGTTTAACAGAGACTGAAGAGACCCAGTACTTC
NA TRBJ1-2 12 TRBV4-2 many CASSQDAYGYTF TGTGCCAGCAGCCAAGACGCTTATGGCTACACCTTC
NA TRBJ2-7 15 TRBV27 NA CASSFSGPSPTEQYF TGTGCCAGCAGTTTTTCCGGACCCTCCCCGACCGAGCAGTACTTC
NA TRBJ2-7 13 TRBV7-2 NA CASSSTDSYEQYF TGTGCCAGCAGCTCGACTGACTCCTACGAGCAGTACTTC
NA TRBJ2-2 14 TRBV29-1 medium-sized CSVGPLASTGELFF TGCAGCGTTGGGCCGCTAGCTTCCACCGGGGAGCTGTTTTTT
TRBD1 TRBJ2-5 15 TRBV5-1 medium-sized CASSSSGTGKETQYF TGCGCCAGCAGCTCCTCCGGGACAGGGAAAGAGACCCAGTACTTC
TRBD1 TRBJ2-7 13 TRBV6-2/TRBV6-3 many CASRGQGPYEQYF TGTGCCAGCAGGGGACAGGGACCCTACGAGCAGTACTTC
NA TRBJ2-4 13 TRBV29-1 few CSVSGQAKNIQYF TGCAGCGTCTCGGGCCAAGCCAAAAACATTCAGTACTTC
NA TRBJ1-4 15 TRBV18 many CASSPAARQGEKLFF TGTGCCAGCTCACCGGCCGCTAGACAAGGTGAAAAACTGTTTTTT
NA TRBJ2-5 14 TRBV20-1 NA CSAPEGGYGETQYF TGCAGTGCGCCTGAAGGGGGGTACGGGGAGACCCAGTACTTC
NA TRBJ1-2 12 TRBV7-2 many CASSVALDGYTF TGTGCCAGCAGCGTAGCCTTAGATGGCTACACCTTC
NA TRBJ2-3 15 TRBV11-3 many CASSLVGLGTDTQYF TGTGCCAGCAGCTTAGTAGGCTTAGGCACAGATACGCAGTATTTT
NA TRBJ1-2 13 TRBV2 many CASNGQENYGYTF TGTGCCAGCAACGGTCAGGAAAACTATGGCTACACCTTC
NA TRBJ2-1 15 TRBV3-1 medium-sized CASSVWGYRINEQFF TGTGCCAGCAGCGTGTGGGGCTACCGAATCAATGAGCAGTTCTTC
TRBD2 TRBJ2-7 16 TRBV7-9 many CASSPGLAGASYEQYF TGTGCCAGCAGCCCGGGACTAGCGGGAGCCTCCTACGAGCAGTACTTC
NA TRBJ1-4 12 TRBV29-1 few CSVRTTNEKLFF TGCAGCGTGCGCACCACTAATGAAAAACTGTTTTTT
TRBD1 TRBJ2-2 15 TRBV29-1 medium-sized CSAKSPGQGTGELFF TGCAGCGCCAAAAGTCCGGGACAGGGGACCGGGGAGCTGTTTTTT
NA TRBJ2-3 15 TRBV7-2 many CASSLAPGSTDTQYF TGTGCCAGCAGCTTAGCACCCGGAAGCACAGATACGCAGTATTTT
NA TRBJ2-5 13 TRBV15 many CATSPALGETQYF TGTGCCACCAGCCCAGCGCTAGGGGAGACCCAGTACTTC
NA TRBJ2-7 12 TRBV27 many CASSLRSHEQYF TGTGCCAGCAGTTTACGGAGCCACGAGCAGTACTTC
TRBD1 TRBJ2-6 21 TRBV7-3 many CASSYGTGGTLTRSGANVLTF TGTGCCAGCAGCTACGGGACAGGGGGGACACTCACCCGCTCTGGGGCCAACGTCCTGACTTTC